Sequencing of this T cell receptor (beta chain) was carried out in a study of molecular identifiers for immune sequencing clone quantification. As for the study in general: Across replicate runs, RNA obtained from around 20,000 or 100,000 naive CD8 cells was divided into five, with four undergoing sequencing.

Previously published methods and listed TCR primers were used for the bulk TCR libraries. TCRdb called the PCR reads again in MiXCR, with one record for every CDR3 protein. Of under 600,000 distinct CDR3 sequences detected, over 20% appear once; the ten largest clones hold approximately 0.84%. Naive CD8 T cells underwent sorting with the CD8+CD4-CCR7+CD45RA+ definition. The sample holds many counts of this clonotype. CDR3 length: 15 amino acids. Germline-derived CDR1 and CDR2 are DFQATT and SNEGSKA (reference sequence). Unmatched junction bases numbered 9, after V lost 3 bases and J lost 3 bases. The J gene is TRBJ2-3, the V gene TRBV20-1; 7 bases map to TRBD1. The receptor comes from a human donor in good health. Some libraries in this study had Jurkat cell RNA spiked in. Sequenced material: naive CD8+ T cells from blood, with Jurkat cell RNA spiked in. Subset: FACS-sorted CD8+CD4-CCR7+CD45RA+ naive T cells. The CDR3, as DNA: TGCAGTGCTAGTGGCCTAGACAGGGTGACAGATACGCAGTATTTT. It encodes CSASGLDRVTDTQYF.